The sequence of this T cell receptor (beta chain) was determined in a study of T-cell memory formation after mild COVID-19. A few counts support this clonotype. Using its own MiXCR run on the 5' RACE reads, TCRdb lists one record per CDR3 protein. The table records roughly 150,000 distinct CDR3 sequences, 10% to 15% of them present only once. The TCR was taken from a man younger than 35 who had mild COVID-19 (a few samples of this study predate the infection). Cell type and time point are not known. The sequencing input was PBMCs or a T cell subset sorted from them (not recorded which).

The CDR3 protein is CATIRGDYEQYF. The CDR3 DNA is TGTGCCACGATCAGGGGAGACTACGAGCAGTACTTC. The chain links TRBV28 to TRBJ2-7, with TRBD1 as a possible D gene (6 bases). Germline loops: CDR1 MDHEN, CDR2 SYDVKM. Trimming removed 10 bases from V and 3 bases from J, with 13 bases in between. There are 12 residues in the CDR3.